This T cell receptor beta chain derives from a study of blood T cells in healthy people across ages. It was approximately 10 milliliters of peripheral blood that were drawn from each donor. The CDR3 runs 14 residues. CDR1 and CDR2 (germline): SGDLS, YYNGEE. On this clonotype itself: Its antigen is unidentified.

Study-level findings and limits: Donor CMV status, an unknown factor, possibly confounded changes in expanded clonotypes.

Using a J-beta primer mix together with a sample-barcoded 5' primer, a second PCR was run for about 7 to 12 cycles. Tagging of each cDNA molecule was performed by a template-switch adaptor with 12 random nucleotides. In TCRdb, the 5' RACE reads were re-called with MiXCR into one record per CDR3 protein. This sample has around 600,000 distinct CDR3 sequences, with around 50% found just once. This sequence joins TRBV9 and TRBJ2-5; 9 nucleotides agree with TRBD1. Matching the DNA end better, TRBJ2-7 makes the J call doubtful. Sequencing was done on a sample of blood. The clonotype comes from a man older than 75 in good health. The CDR3: CASSAGQGANEQYF. CDR3 sequence (DNA): TGTGCCAGCAGCGCGGGACAGGGAGCTAACGAGCAGTACTTC.